This T cell receptor beta chain was captured by sequencing in a study of Ad26.COV2.S vaccination and SARS-CoV-2 variants. Turning to the study itself: Intramuscular Ad26.COV2.S at 5x10^10 or 1x10^11 viral particles.

Study conclusions and caveats: There was reportedly substantial breadth in spike-specific CD8+ and CD4+ T cell responses after vaccination.

Generated by immunoSEQ multiplex PCR, the TCRdb table keeps only in-frame clones and is missing some. The table records roughly 320,000 clones, around four fifths of them present only once. The treatment denotes: around 19 received Ad26.COV2.S at low or high dose, single or two shots; about 5 received placebo; per-sample allocation not given. Specimen acquisition occurred on day 63 following the initial vaccine or placebo injection. With regard to this clone: What it binds is unknown.

CDR1 is MNHNY, CDR2 SVGAGI, per germline (reference sequence). This CDR3 spans 19 amino acids. Trimming left V 5 bases short and J 0 bases short, with 20 bases between. The chain is built from TRBV6-6 and TRBJ2-6, with a tentative D call TRBD2 (7 bases). This TCR came from a person between 18 and 65 years old who received the Ad26.COV2.S COVID-19 vaccine or a placebo. The sample consisted of peripheral blood, taken in a trial of Ad26.COV2.S vaccine versus placebo. This CDR3 is CASSPLGRGASSGANVLTF. The CDR3 DNA sequence: TGTGCCAGCAGTCCCCTTGGTCGGGGGGCGAGCTCTGGGGCCAACGTCCTGACTTTC.